Presented here are 19 T cell receptor beta chains from one specimen sequenced in a study of T cells in Graves' hyperthyroidism and ophthalmopathy. Authors of the study amplified TCR beta CDR3 regions from RNA transcripts. An initial round of RT-PCR targeting the TCR CDR3 relied on the HTBI primer set. TCRdb reanalysed the multiplex PCR reads using MiXCR and keeps one entry per CDR3 protein. The data show some 360,000 distinct CDR3 sequences, around 18% seen once. Sequenced material: blood. The receptors come from a woman in her forties with Graves' ophthalmopathy.

There are many counts of this clonotype. The V gene is TRBV5-1, the J gene TRBJ2-7; D possibly matches TRBD1 or TRBD2 (5 bases each). Germline V gene sequence: CDR1 SGHRS, CDR2 YFSETQ. V was clipped by 5 bases and J by 3 bases, with 15 bases between them. The CDR3 length is 14 residues. CDR3 protein: CASSPAGTYYEQYF. For the CDR3, the DNA is TGCGCCAGCAGTCCAGCCGGGACGTACTACGAGCAGTACTTC.

The table lists this clonotype with many counts. The rearrangement uses TRBV7-8 and TRBJ2-7; the D gene is possibly TRBD2 (6 bases). Germline V gives CDR1 SGHVS, CDR2 FQNEAQ. The CDR3 spans 15 residues. V lost 5 bases, J lost 2 bases, and 16 bases lay in between. Written as DNA, the CDR3 is TGTGCCAGCAGCCCCCGGGAGACGATCGCCTACGAGCAGTACTTC. Its protein product is CASSPRETIAYEQYF.

In its sample, this clonotype was seen a few times. The J gene is TRBJ1-1, the V gene TRBV5-1; tentative D call: TRBD1 (5 bases). Trimming left V 5 bases short and J 2 bases short, with 10 bases between. CDR3 length: 13 amino acids. In germline, CDR1 is SGHRS, CDR2 YFSETQ. The CDR3 region is CASRTEGNTEAFF. CDR3 coding DNA: TGCGCCAGCAGGACAGAGGGCAACACTGAAGCTTTCTTT.

This clonotype was detected many times. The rearrangement joins TRBV6-1 to TRBJ2-2; 8 nucleotides match TRBD2. The CDR3 contains 15 residues. The junction had 8 bases not matched to a gene; V was cut back by 7 bases and J by 4 bases. Germline values: CDR1 MNHNS, CDR2 SASEGT. The CDR3 region has the DNA TGTGCCAGCAACCCACTAGCGGCTTCCACCGGGGAGCTGTTTTTT. Encoded protein: CASNPLAASTGELFF.

This clonotype has at least ten counts. The rearrangement links TRBV5-1 to TRBJ2-7; 9 bases align to TRBD1. This CDR3 is built from 16 residues. Trimming cost V 4 bases and J 3 bases; bases outside gene matches: 11. Looked up from germline, CDR1 is SGHRS and CDR2 is YFSETQ. The CDR3 spells CASSTRTGVHVYEQYF. The CDR3 DNA is TGCGCCAGCAGCACCCGGACAGGGGTTCATGTCTACGAGCAGTACTTC.

This clonotype was found many times. This rearrangement joins TRBV5-6 to TRBJ2-4; no definite D call. Trimming cost V 0 bases and J 8 bases, with 12 bases left between them. Germline assignment: CDR1 SGHDT and CDR2 YYEEEE. This CDR3 contains 14 residues. CDR3 amino acids: CASSLAGPGDIQYF. DNA of the CDR3: TGTGCCAGCAGCTTGGCAGGCCCTGGGGACATTCAGTACTTC.

At least ten counts were recorded for this clonotype. V usage is TRBV15 and J usage is TRBJ1-5; D is ambiguous. This CDR3 has 16 amino acids. CDR1 is LNHNV, CDR2 YYDKDF, per germline (reference sequence). The V end was cut by 0 bases, the J end by 0 bases, with 9 bases between. CDR3 in amino acids: CATSRDRSYSNQPQHF. DNA for the CDR3: TGTGCCACCAGCAGAGATCGATCCTATAGCAATCAGCCCCAGCATTTT. The variable domain in full, completed from reference TRBV15 and TRBJ1-5, reads DAMVIQNPRYQVTQFGKPVTLSCSQTLNHNVMYWYQQKSSQAPKLLFHYYDKDFNNEADTPDNFQSRRPNTSFCFLDIRSPGLGDTAMYLCATSRDRSYSNQPQHFGDGTRLSIL.

This clonotype was counted ten times or more. This sequence joins TRBV28 and TRBJ2-5; either TRBD1 or TRBD2 may fit D (5 bases each). The CDR3 totals 16 residues. Germline V gene sequence: CDR1 MDHEN, CDR2 SYDVKM. V was trimmed by 4 bases and J by 1 base, leaving 16 bases between them. CDR3 sequence reads: CASSSLGTPTQETQYF. The DNA of the CDR3 is TGTGCCAGCAGTTCACTTGGGACCCCCACCCAAGAGACCCAGTACTTC.

This clonotype was observed many times. The rearrangement joins TRBV7-9 to TRBJ2-6; tentative D call: TRBD1 (6 bases). Trimming pared 4 bases from V and 1 base from J, leaving 14 bases between. CDR3 size: 17 residues. Per the germline V gene, CDR1 is SEHNR and CDR2 is FQNEAQ (reference sequence). The CDR3: CASSSLSGTSGANVLTF. The DNA for the CDR3 is TGTGCCAGCAGCTCACTATCGGGGACATCTGGGGCCAACGTCCTGACTTTC.

This clonotype appeared many times. The chain couples TRBV6-5 to TRBJ2-2, with TRBD2 matching over 12 bases. Trimming took 2 bases from V and 6 from J; bases not matched to a gene: 4. The germline gives CDR1 MNHEY, CDR2 SVGAGI. This CDR3 is 16 amino acids long. CDR3 nucleotide sequence: TGTGCCAGCAGTTACCTCACTAGCGGGAGGCCCGGGGAGCTGTTTTTT. Protein: CASSYLTSGRPGELFF.

This clonotype was seen at least ten times. V is TRBV6-4 and J is TRBJ2-2; a possible D gene is TRBD1 (5 bases). V lost 6 bases, J lost 3 bases, and 17 bases lay in between. Germline V gene data show CDR1 as MRHNA and CDR2 as SNTAGT. The CDR3 totals 16 residues. DNA of the CDR3: TGTGCCAGCAGCGAAACCGACTCCAGGGACACCGGGGAGCTGTTTTTT. This codes for CASSETDSRDTGELFF.

In its sample, this clonotype was seen many times. This chain connects TRBV15 to TRBJ2-2, with 8 bases that match TRBD2. This CDR3 region has 14 residues. Germline CDR1 and CDR2: LNHNV and YYDKDF (reference sequence). With V trimmed by 8 bases and J by 0 bases, 2 bases remained unmatched. The CDR3 DNA reads TGTGCCACCGGTAGCGGGACGAACACCGGGGAGCTGTTTTTT. It is translated as CATGSGTNTGELFF.

With respect to this clonotype: A single base separates this from a much larger clone, so it may be a read error. The chain joins TRBV5-6 to TRBJ2-7; 8 nucleotides agree with TRBD2. V shed 3 bases and J 3 bases; nucleotides not matched to a gene: 8. Germline values: CDR1 SGHDT, CDR2 YYEEEE. The CDR3 is 15 residues long. CDR3 sequence: CASSSLGLVSYEQYF. For the CDR3, the DNA is TGTGCCAGCAGCTCACTGGGACTAGTGAGCTACGAGCAGTACTTC. The whole variable domain, filled in from reference TRBV5-6 and TRBJ2-7, reads DAGVTQSPTHLIKTRGQQVTLRCSPKSGHDTVSWYQQALGQGPQFIFQYYEEEERQRGNFPDRFSGHQFPNYSSELNVNALLLGDSALYLCASSSLGLVSYEQYFGPGTRLTVT.

There are many counts of this clonotype. This chain connects TRBV12-3 or TRBV12-4 to TRBJ2-2; TRBD1 matches 9 bases. The CDR3 consists of 15 residues. The trim removed 4 bases at V and 5 bases at J, leaving 5 bases unmatched. The CDR3 is CASSSHRGLTGELFF. CDR3 in DNA: TGTGCCAGCAGTTCGCACAGGGGGCTTACCGGGGAGCTGTTTTTT.

In this sample, this clonotype turned up a few times. The V call is TRBV6-2 or TRBV6-3, the J call TRBJ1-6, with 7 nucleotides matching TRBD1. With 6 bases clipped from V and 9 bases from J, the junction kept 23 bases outside the gene matches. This CDR3 has 19 residues. Germline CDR1 reads MNHEY; CDR2 reads SVGEGT. For the CDR3, the DNA is TGTGCCAGCAGCGGATGGGGAAAAACAGGGGCGTTCTCCTTTTCACCCCTCCACTTT. This gives the protein CASSGWGKTGAFSFSPLHF.

This clonotype was detected many times. This chain connects TRBV2 to TRBJ2-7; the D is unclear. Trimming left V 3 bases short and J 0 bases short, with 6 bases between. Germline V gene data show CDR1 as SNHLY and CDR2 as FYNNEI. The CDR3 is made up of 13 amino acids. In DNA form, the CDR3 reads TGTGCCAGCAGTGACTCGTTCTCCTACGAGCAGTACTTC. Its protein product is CASSDSFSYEQYF. Using reference TRBV2 and TRBJ2-7 for the parts outside the CDR3, the full variable domain is EPEVTQTPSHQVTQMGQEVILRCVPISNHLYFYWYRQILGQKVEFLVSFYNNEISEKSEIFDDQFSVERPDGSNFTLKIRSTKLEDSAMYFCASSDSFSYEQYFGPGTRLTVT.

The sample holds one count of this clonotype. A much larger clone differs by one base, so this may be a read error. The genes are TRBV6-4 and TRBJ1-2; possibly TRBD1 for D (5 bases). The CDR3 consists of 15 residues. V was pared by 4 bases and J by 4 bases, with 16 bases between. Looked up from germline, CDR1 is MRHNA and CDR2 is SNTAGT. The CDR3 DNA reads TGTGCCAGCAGTGCGATGCAGGGCTCGGGCTATGGCTACACCTTC. Protein sequence: CASSAMQGSGYGYTF.

CDR3 sequence: CASSREPYLSYEQYF. CDR3 DNA sequence: TGTGCCAGCTCGAGAGAGCCTTACCTTTCCTACGAGCAGTACTTC. V gene TRBV6-2 or TRBV6-3 combines with J gene TRBJ2-7; D gene uncertain. The ends were cut back, 8 bases at V and 1 base at J, with 18 bases in the middle. The CDR3 is 15 residues long. CDR1 MNHEY and CDR2 SVGEGT come from the germline V gene.

This clonotype was recorded at least ten times. The chain joins TRBV28 to TRBJ1-2; no clear D gene. Trimming removed 6 bases at V and 0 bases at J, with 17 bases between. CDR1 and CDR2 (germline): MDHEN, SYDVKM. This CDR3 region has 16 residues. The CDR3 spells CASSPTGIPPNYGYTF. The CDR3 DNA is TGTGCCAGCAGCCCTACCGGGATCCCCCCTAACTATGGCTACACCTTC.